This TCR beta chain was retrieved from a study of T cell responses to AZD1222 COVID-19 vaccine. This table comes from immunoSEQ multiplex PCR, and its TCRdb copy is limited to in-frame clones, with some not included. The table lists over 130,000 clones, roughly 91% of them singletons. The sequences come from peripheral blood, collected on day 0 of AZD1222 vaccination. The sequence derives from an adult in good health.

CDR3 in DNA: TGTGCCAGCAGCCGTGAGCAAGGGTTGGGTGGCTACACCTTC. Its translation is CASSREQGLGGYTF. J is TRBJ1-2 and V is TRBV7-9; D ambiguous. CDR3 length equals 14 residues. V gave up 5 bases and J gave up 7 bases, with 17 bases separating them. The V gene's germline CDR1 is SEHNR and CDR2 FQNEAQ (reference sequence).